The T cell receptor (beta chain) described here comes from a study of regulatory T cells in long-lasting Graves disease (dated by TCRdb to the early 2020s). In the study overall: Newly diagnosed Graves' disease patients had taken antithyroid drugs for less than 3 months. Persistent Graves' disease patients were compared with newly diagnosed Graves' disease patients by peripheral blood TCR sequencing and RNA sequencing. A total of about 33 samples underwent TCR sequencing, from some 13 patients with persistent Graves' disease and about 20 patients with newly diagnosed Graves' disease. The study was registered as a clinical trial and conducted in China.

Findings and caveats that apply to the study as a whole: Only peripheral blood was studied, because thyroid tissue, the primary lesion, was inaccessible. Compared with newly diagnosed patients, persistent Graves' disease patients had lower TCR Shannon entropy and fewer highly expanded clones, which suggests clonal expansion. Sequencing and analysis were restricted to the TCR beta chain. More public clonotypes were shared among persistent patients (2,741) than among newly diagnosed patients (966). The small sample size was acknowledged by the authors as a limitation that may reduce accuracy.

This clonotype was picked up many times. The target of this receptor is not known. Base qualities are not provided; no much larger clone lies one nucleotide away. Receptor amplification or capture employed multiplex PCR. The sample was run on an Illumina HiSeq 4000. iRepertoire HTBI primers and Arm-PCR amplification of CDR3 regions were used to construct TCR beta libraries. Before sequencing, the PCR products underwent gel purification. The study's own analysis went as follows. Across samples, fewer than 70 TRBV and 13 to 15 TRBJ segments were identified and used for gene usage analysis of CDR3 amino acid clonotypes. COPE and FqMerger were used to merge filtered high-quality paired reads into contigs. BLAST was used to align contigs to IMGT TRBV, TRBD and TRBJ reference genes, and CDR3 was defined according to IMGT. Any clonotype with a frequency above 0.1% was counted as a highly expanded clone. Repertoire diversity was measured by Shannon entropy, and V-J evenness by the Gini coefficient. A clonotype found in more than one individual was treated as public. TCRdb itself trimmed the public reads at Q25 with fastp, ran MiXCR and retained productive beta chains. A single entry per CDR3 protein holds the most common genes and DNA from its merged rows. The V and J calls here are based on TCRdb, not the publication. Present in this sample are some 500,000 distinct CDR3 sequences, around 16% of which were seen just once. The top ten clonotypes cover just under 25% of the sample.

In light of the paper, this sample's time point label describes: newly diagnosed GD, antithyroid drugs for less than 3 months. RNA was extracted from PBMCs in TRIzol for both TCR sequencing and RNA sequencing. The diagnosis of Graves' disease was made according to American Thyroid Association guidelines. Recruitment of patients was carried out at an endocrinology department in Xi'an, China. From each patient, about 9.7 milliliters of peripheral blood was collected into an EDTA anticoagulant tube. Ficoll Paque Plus density gradient separation was used to isolate PBMCs, and no additional T cell sorting was done. An Agilent 2100 Bioanalyzer and agarose gel were used to check RNA quality, while a NanoDrop 2000 measured RNA concentration. The same data also contributed to another study, on T cells in Graves' hyperthyroidism and ophthalmopathy. Reported in the second study: Stable Graves' hyperthyroidism was defined as no progression to ophthalmopathy during 18 months of follow-up. Hyperthyroidism patients were aged 18 to 65 years and newly diagnosed, with disease duration of less than 2 months. The study excluded patients with uncontrolled infections, other autoimmune diseases, pregnancy or lactation. Diagnoses relied on clinical symptoms, serum thyroxine and TRAb, thyroid ultrasound and orbital computed tomography. The TCR CDR3 was subjected to a first round of RT-PCR using the HTBI primer set and the Qiagen OneStep RT-PCR kit. Most expanded thyroid clonotypes (frequency above 0.001) were also found in blood, which suggests that blood repertoires may mirror thyroid immune responses. A model built on a 13 V-J signature distinguished ophthalmopathy from stable hyperthyroidism, reaching roughly 88% sensitivity and under 84% specificity in cross-validation and 80%/75% in testing. In validation, progression to ophthalmopathy was predicted by the model with 55% to 71% sensitivity and around 76% specificity, a median of approximately 6.5 months before onset. TCR V-J signatures able to tell the groups apart were searched for in a discovery cohort of 100 patients, of whom more than 40 had Graves' ophthalmopathy and around 56 had stable Graves' hyperthyroidism. Whether ophthalmopathy could be predicted prospectively was tested in an independent validation cohort made up of 18 hyperthyroidism patients plus 17 patients who later progressed to ophthalmopathy. The 100 or so discovery patients were randomly divided into training and test sets at a 7:3 ratio. In addition, the study compared T-cell repertoires in thyroid tissue and in blood from over 5 Graves' hyperthyroidism patients. Following sampling, methimazole starting at 30 mg daily was given to hyperthyroidism patients, and high-dose intravenous methylprednisolone was given to ophthalmopathy patients. Libraries were constructed in a second round of multiplex PCR, after which size selection and purification were carried out. Libraries were sequenced paired-end with 100 bp reads on an Illumina HiSeq2000. SOAPnuke was used to process the raw data, throwing out any read that contained adapters or uncalled bases, had a mean Phred below 15, or lacked an exact constant-primer or identifier match. COPE v1.2.5 was used to merge high-quality paired reads, and clonotypes were defined as unique nucleotide sequences. Clonotypes were aligned to IMGT TRBV, TRBD and TRBJ reference segments using MiTCR v1.1. The analysis was restricted to V-J combinations with a frequency above 0.0001, which together covered just over 99% of the repertoires. A TCS score was defined as the ratio of F50 (clonal expansion) to E x V (chaos), with BLOSUM62-based TCRdist applied between CDR3 peptides within each V-J. Welch's t-statistics and random forest reduced several hundred V-J features to roughly 13, which were used in a naive Bayes classifier (R e1071). No statistical method was used to fix the sample size in advance, and group allocation was not hidden from the investigators. The paper reports TCR Vbeta CDR3 sequencing of some 140 peripheral blood samples: over 40 ophthalmopathy, around 80 hyperthyroidism and around 17 progressor patients.

The input for sequencing was peripheral blood mononuclear cells (PBMCs), taken at new diagnosis, from a patient treated with antithyroid drugs. The clonotype originates from a woman aged 35-60 years with Graves disease. Donor details come from another sample of the same person, matched by shared clones.

The encoded CDR3 is CASSFGKGLDEKLFF. The nucleotides are TGTGCCAGCAGTTTTGGTAAGGGGCTGGATGAAAAACTGTTTTTT. The sequence joins TRBV12-3 or TRBV12-4 to TRBJ1-4, with TRBD1 perhaps the D gene, on 5 matching bases. Deletion took 3 bases off V and 6 bases off J, with a span of 14 bases between the germline ends. Spanning cysteine to phenylalanine, the CDR3 consists of 15 amino acids. Of the read, only the CDR3 DNA is kept; its 45 bases are in frame from base 1.